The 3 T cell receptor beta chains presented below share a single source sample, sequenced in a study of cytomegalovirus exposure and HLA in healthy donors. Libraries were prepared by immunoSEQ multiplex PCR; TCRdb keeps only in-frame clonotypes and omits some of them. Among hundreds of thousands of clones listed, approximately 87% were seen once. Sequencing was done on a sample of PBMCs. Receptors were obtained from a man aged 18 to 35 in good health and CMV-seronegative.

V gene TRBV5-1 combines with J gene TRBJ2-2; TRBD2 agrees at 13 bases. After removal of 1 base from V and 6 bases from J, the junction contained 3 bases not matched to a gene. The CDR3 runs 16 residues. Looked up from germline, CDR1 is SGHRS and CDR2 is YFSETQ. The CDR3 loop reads CASSLSGLAGSGELFF. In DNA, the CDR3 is TGCGCCAGCAGCTTGTCGGGACTAGCGGGGTCCGGGGAGCTGTTTTTT.

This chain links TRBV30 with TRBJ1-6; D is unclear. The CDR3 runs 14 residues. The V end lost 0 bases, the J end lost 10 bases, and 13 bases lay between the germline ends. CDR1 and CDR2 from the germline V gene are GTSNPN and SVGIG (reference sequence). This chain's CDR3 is CAWSVLLGGSPLHF. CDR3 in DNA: TGTGCCTGGAGTGTACTCCTGGGAGGATCACCCCTCCACTTT.

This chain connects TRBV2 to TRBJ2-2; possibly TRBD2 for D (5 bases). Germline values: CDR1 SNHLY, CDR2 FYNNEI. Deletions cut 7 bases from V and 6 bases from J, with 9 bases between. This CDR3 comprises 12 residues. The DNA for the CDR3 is TGTGCCAGCATACTAGAGGCCGGGGAGCTGTTTTTT. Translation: CASILEAGELFF.